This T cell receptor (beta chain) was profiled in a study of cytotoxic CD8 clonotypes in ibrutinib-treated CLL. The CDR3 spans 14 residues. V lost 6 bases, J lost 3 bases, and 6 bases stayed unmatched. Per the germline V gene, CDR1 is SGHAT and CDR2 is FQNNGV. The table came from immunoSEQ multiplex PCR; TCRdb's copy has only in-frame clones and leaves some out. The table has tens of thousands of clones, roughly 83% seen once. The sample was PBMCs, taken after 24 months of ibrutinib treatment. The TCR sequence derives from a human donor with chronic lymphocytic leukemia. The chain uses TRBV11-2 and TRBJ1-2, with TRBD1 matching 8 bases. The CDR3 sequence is CASRPGGADYGYTF. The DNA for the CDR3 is TGTGCCAGCAGACCAGGGGGCGCCGACTATGGCTACACCTTC.